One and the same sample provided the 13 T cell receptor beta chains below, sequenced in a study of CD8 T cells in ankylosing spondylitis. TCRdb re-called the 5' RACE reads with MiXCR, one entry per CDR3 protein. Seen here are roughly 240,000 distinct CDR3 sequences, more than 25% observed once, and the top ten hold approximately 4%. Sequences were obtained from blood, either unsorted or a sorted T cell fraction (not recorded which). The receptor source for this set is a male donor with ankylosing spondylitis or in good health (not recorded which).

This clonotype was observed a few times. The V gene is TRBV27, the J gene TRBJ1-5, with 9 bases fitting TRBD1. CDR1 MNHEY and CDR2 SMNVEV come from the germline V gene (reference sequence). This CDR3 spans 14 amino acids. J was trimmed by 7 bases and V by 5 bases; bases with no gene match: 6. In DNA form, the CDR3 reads TGTGCCAGCAGTCCCGAGACAGGGGGGCAGCCCCAGCATTTT. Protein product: CASSPETGGQPQHF.

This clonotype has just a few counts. CDR3 loop: CSARQGGRTYEQYF. For the CDR3, the DNA is TGCAGTGCTCGACAGGGTGGTCGAACCTACGAGCAGTACTTC. The chain links TRBV20-1 to TRBJ2-7; 7 nucleotides match TRBD1. The V gene's germline CDR1 is DFQATT and CDR2 SNEGSKA (reference sequence). V lost 5 bases and J lost 2; bases outside the gene matches: 9. The CDR3 spans 14 residues.

The CDR3 DNA reads TGCAGTGCTAGCGAACCGGGAAAACAAGAGACCCAGTACTTC. It yields the protein CSASEPGKQETQYF. The V and J genes are TRBV20-1 and TRBJ2-5, with TRBD2 as a possible D gene (5 bases). The length of the CDR3 is 14 residues. The germline gives CDR1 DFQATT, CDR2 SNEGSKA (reference sequence). Trimming left V 3 bases short and J 2 bases short, with 13 bases between.

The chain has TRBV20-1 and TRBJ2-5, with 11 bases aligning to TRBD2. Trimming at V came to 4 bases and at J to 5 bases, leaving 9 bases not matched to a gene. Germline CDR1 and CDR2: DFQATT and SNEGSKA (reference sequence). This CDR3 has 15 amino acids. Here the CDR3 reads CSANLAGGRWETQYF. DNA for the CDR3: TGCAGTGCTAACCTAGCGGGGGGCCGGTGGGAGACCCAGTACTTC.

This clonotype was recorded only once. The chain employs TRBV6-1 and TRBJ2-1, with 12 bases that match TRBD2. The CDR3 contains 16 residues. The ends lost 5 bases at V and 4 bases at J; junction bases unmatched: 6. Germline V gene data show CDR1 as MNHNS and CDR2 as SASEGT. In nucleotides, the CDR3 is TGTGCCAGCAGTCCCGGACTAGCGGGGAGGTACAATGAGCAGTTCTTC. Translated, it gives CASSPGLAGRYNEQFF.

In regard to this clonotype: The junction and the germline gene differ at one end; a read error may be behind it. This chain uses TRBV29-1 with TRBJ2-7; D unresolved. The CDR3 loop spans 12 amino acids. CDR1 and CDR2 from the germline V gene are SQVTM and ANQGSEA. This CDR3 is CSVEFGANEQCF. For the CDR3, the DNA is TGCAGCGTTGAATTCGGAGCCAACGAGCAGTGCTTC.

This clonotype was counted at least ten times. In nucleotides, the CDR3 is TGCAGCGTTTCCAGCTTTAGCTCCTACGAGCAGTACTTC. Encoded protein: CSVSSFSSYEQYF. The chain uses TRBV29-1 and TRBJ2-7; D not resolved. CDR3 length: 13 residues. The germline gives CDR1 SQVTM, CDR2 ANQGSEA. Trimming pared 5 bases from V and 0 bases from J, leaving 11 bases between.

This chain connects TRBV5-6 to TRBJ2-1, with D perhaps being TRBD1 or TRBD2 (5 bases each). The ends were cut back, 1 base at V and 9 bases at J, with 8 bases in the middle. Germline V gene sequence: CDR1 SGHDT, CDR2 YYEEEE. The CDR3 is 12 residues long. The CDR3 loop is CASSLWGSEQFF. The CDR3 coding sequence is TGTGCCAGCAGCTTGTGGGGGTCTGAGCAGTTCTTC.

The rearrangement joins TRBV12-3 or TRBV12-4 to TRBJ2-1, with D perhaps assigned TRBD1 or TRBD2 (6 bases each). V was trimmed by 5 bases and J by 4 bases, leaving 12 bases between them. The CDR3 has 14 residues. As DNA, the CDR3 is TGTGCCAGCAGTGACCAGGGGAGGTACAATGAGCAGTTCTTC. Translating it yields CASSDQGRYNEQFF.

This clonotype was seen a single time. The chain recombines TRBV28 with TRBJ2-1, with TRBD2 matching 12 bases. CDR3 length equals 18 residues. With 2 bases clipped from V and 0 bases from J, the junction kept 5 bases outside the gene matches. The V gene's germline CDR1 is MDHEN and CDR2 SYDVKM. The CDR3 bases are TGTGCCAGCAGTTTAGGACTAGCGGGGAAAAGCTCCTACAATGAGCAGTTCTTC. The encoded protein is CASSLGLAGKSSYNEQFF.

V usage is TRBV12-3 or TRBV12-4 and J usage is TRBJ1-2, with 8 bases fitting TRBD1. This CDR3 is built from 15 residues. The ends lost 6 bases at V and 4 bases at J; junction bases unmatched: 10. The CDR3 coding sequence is TGTGCCAGCAGCACACTCAACAGGGGGGGCTATGGCTACACCTTC. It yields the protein CASSTLNRGGYGYTF.

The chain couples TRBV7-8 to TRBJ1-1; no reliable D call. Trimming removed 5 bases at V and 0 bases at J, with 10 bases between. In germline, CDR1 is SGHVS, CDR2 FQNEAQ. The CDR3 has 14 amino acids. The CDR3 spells CASSAPSVNTEAFF. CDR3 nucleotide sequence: TGTGCCAGCAGCGCACCCTCAGTGAACACTGAAGCTTTCTTT.

The CDR3 DNA reads as TGCGCCAGCAGCACCGGTGGGGGTAAGCGGGGGGCCGGGGCAGATACGCAGTATTTT. Protein sequence: CASSTGGGKRGAGADTQYF. J is TRBJ2-3 and V is TRBV5-1; 9 nucleotides line up with TRBD2. J lost 4 bases, V lost 4 bases, and 19 bases had no gene match. The CDR3 covers 19 residues. Germline V gene sequence: CDR1 SGHRS, CDR2 YFSETQ.